These 29 T cell receptor beta chains share one sample of origin, sequenced in a study of blood T cell repertoires in COVID-19. Clones were sequenced by immunoSEQ multiplex PCR, and TCRdb holds only the in-frame ones, with some missing. Of tens of thousands of clones listed, roughly 80% are singletons. Material: peripheral blood. The receptors here all came from a human donor in a cohort sampled during active COVID-19.

This chain joins TRBV18 and TRBJ2-7; 10 bases line up with TRBD2. The CDR3 is made up of 18 amino acids. Germline assignment: CDR1 KGHSH and CDR2 LQKENI. V trimming: 1 base; J trimming: 0 bases; junction bases outside the gene matches: 9. CDR3 protein: CASSPLGVAGGRSYEQYF. The CDR3 DNA reads TGTGCCAGCTCACCACTGGGGGTAGCGGGAGGCCGCTCCTACGAGCAGTACTTC.

This clone has only a few counts. V and J are TRBV5-1 and TRBJ2-5, with D perhaps matching TRBD2 (6 bases). Deletions cut 4 bases from V and 5 bases from J, with 18 bases between. CDR3 length: 15 amino acids. Germline V lookup: CDR1 SGHRS, CDR2 YFSETQ. The CDR3 reads CASSRGSGTLETQYF. The CDR3 DNA follows: TGCGCCAGCAGCCGGGGGAGCGGCACCCTGGAGACCCAGTACTTC.

The chain combines TRBV28 with TRBJ2-2; weak D call: TRBD1 (6 bases). Per germline, CDR1 MDHEN and CDR2 SYDVKM. The CDR3 length is 13 residues. The V end was cut by 6 bases, the J end by 5 bases, with 10 bases between. CDR3 residues: CASRPQGTGELFF. In DNA form, the CDR3 reads TGTGCCAGCAGACCACAGGGAACCGGGGAGCTGTTTTTT.

The rearrangement joins TRBV2 to TRBJ2-4, with D maybe TRBD2 (6 bases). This CDR3 spans 14 amino acids. Trimming left V 7 bases short and J 5 bases short, with 15 bases between. In germline, CDR1 is SNHLY, CDR2 FYNNEI. CDR3 sequence (DNA): TGTGCCAGCACCAAGGGAGGCAGCCAAAACATTCAGTACTTC. This gives the protein CASTKGGSQNIQYF.

CDR3 sequence: CASSIELTSGSYNEQFF. The CDR3, as DNA: TGTGCCAGTAGTATAGAGTTGACTAGTGGCTCCTACAATGAGCAGTTCTTC. The J gene is TRBJ2-1, the V gene TRBV19, with D perhaps TRBD2 (6 bases). Trimming stripped 0 bases from V and 0 bases from J, with 12 bases between. The CDR3 loop spans 17 amino acids. The germline gives CDR1 LNHDA, CDR2 SQIVND (reference sequence).

The chain combines TRBV13 with TRBJ2-1; 11 bases are a match to TRBD1. Germline CDR1 and CDR2: PRHDT and FYEKMQ (reference sequence). This CDR3 comprises 15 residues. Trimming removed 5 bases from V and 6 bases from J; junction bases left unmatched: 6. CDR3 nucleotides: TGTGCCAGCAGCAACCGGGACAGGGGGTCCAATGAGCAGTTCTTC. Its translation is CASSNRDRGSNEQFF.

The chain couples TRBV6-2 or TRBV6-3 to TRBJ2-7; weak D call: TRBD2 (6 bases). CDR3 length: 15 amino acids. Trimming took off 1 base at V and 2 bases at J, with 12 bases between the two ends. CDR1 is MNHEY and CDR2 is SVGEGT in the germline V gene. CDR3 residues: CASSYLGGTPYEQYF. CDR3 DNA: TGTGCCAGCAGTTACTTGGGCGGGACTCCCTACGAGCAGTACTTC.

The chain combines TRBV24-1 with TRBJ2-5, with 7 bases fitting TRBD2. Germline CDR1 is KGHDR and CDR2 is SFDVKD. V dropped 5 bases and J dropped 5; count of bases not matched to a gene: 4. The CDR3 runs to 13 residues. The CDR3 sequence: CATSGGSSETQYF. CDR3 bases: TGTGCCACCAGTGGCGGGAGCTCTGAGACCCAGTACTTC.

The chain recombines TRBV27 with TRBJ2-6; maybe TRBD1 (6 bases). V lost 5 bases, J lost 4 bases, and 21 bases lay in between. Germline V gives CDR1 MNHEY, CDR2 SMNVEV (reference sequence). The CDR3 length is 18 residues. The CDR3: CASSRPDLRGNGANVLTF. The CDR3 DNA reads as TGTGCCAGCAGTCGTCCCGACCTCAGGGGTAACGGGGCCAACGTCCTGACTTTC.

V usage is TRBV13 and J usage is TRBJ2-7; TRBD2 agrees at 11 bases. This CDR3 spans 17 amino acids. With 5 bases clipped from V and 3 bases from J, the junction kept 12 bases outside the gene matches. Per the germline V gene, CDR1 is PRHDT and CDR2 is FYEKMQ (reference sequence). In DNA form, the CDR3 reads TGTGCCAGCAGCCGCTTCGAGACTAGCGGGGCTCTCTACGAGCAGTACTTC. Translated, it gives CASSRFETSGALYEQYF.

The chain uses TRBV15 and TRBJ2-6, with D possibly being TRBD1 (6 bases). The germline V gene encodes CDR1 LNHNV and CDR2 YYDKDF (reference sequence). V was cut by 1 base and J by 2 bases, with 15 bases left in between. There are 18 residues in the CDR3. This chain's CDR3 is CATSRGGPGLTGANVLTF. CDR3 in DNA: TGTGCCACCAGCAGAGGGGGGCCTGGACTGACTGGGGCCAACGTCCTGACTTTC.

The rearrangement uses TRBV12-5 and TRBJ2-2, with 8 positions matching TRBD2. The V gene end was trimmed by 2 bases and the J gene end by 7 bases; junction bases not matched to a gene: 6. The CDR3 has 15 residues. Germline values: CDR1 LGHNT, CDR2 FRNRAP. The CDR3 DNA sequence: TGTGCTAGTGGTTTGTCCATTCGGGAGGGCGGGGAGCTGTTTTTT. Its protein product is CASGLSIREGGELFF.

For the CDR3, the DNA is TGTGCCAGCAGCTTCGGGCGGGGACCCTACGAGCAGTACTTC. Residues: CASSFGRGPYEQYF. This chain joins TRBV11-2 and TRBJ2-7; possibly TRBD2 for D (6 bases). The CDR3 spans 14 residues. Trimming took 3 bases from V and 2 from J, leaving 11 bases between them. CDR1 and CDR2 from the germline V gene are SGHAT and FQNNGV.

The chain carries TRBV29-1 and TRBJ2-3; 8 positions match TRBD1. The germline CDR1 and CDR2 sequences are SQVTM and ANQGSEA. V lost 4 bases to trimming and J lost 6 bases; unmatched junction nucleotides: 6. The CDR3 contains 13 residues. As DNA, the CDR3 is TGCAGCGTTGGACAGGGGTCGGCGGATACGCAGTATTTT. It specifies CSVGQGSADTQYF.

J is TRBJ1-3 and V is TRBV4-2, with D possibly TRBD1 on 6 matching bases. V was clipped by 1 base and J by 0 bases, with 13 bases between them. Per germline, CDR1 LGHNA and CDR2 YNFKEQ. The CDR3 loop spans 17 amino acids. CDR3 nucleotides: TGTGCCAGCAGCCAAGGTAGTAAGGGGGACTCTGGAAACACCATATATTTT. Protein sequence: CASSQGSKGDSGNTIYF.

J is TRBJ2-5 and V is TRBV7-9, with 7 bases fitting TRBD1. V shed 5 bases and J 1 base; nucleotides not matched to a gene: 19. The CDR3 sequence is 19 residues long. Germline V gene lookup returns CDR1 SEHNR and CDR2 FQNEAQ (reference sequence). The CDR3 is CASSASLIHDRVVQETQYF. CDR3 coding DNA: TGTGCCAGCAGCGCTTCATTGATTCATGACAGGGTTGTCCAAGAGACCCAGTACTTC.

This chain uses TRBV2 with TRBJ1-6; D ambiguous. CDR3 length: 13 amino acids. The germline gives CDR1 SNHLY, CDR2 FYNNEI. The germline V and J ends were trimmed by 7 bases and 7 bases, with 11 bases remaining between them. CDR3 DNA: TGTGCCAGCAACACCCGGAGGAATTCACCCCTCCACTTT. This sequence encodes CASNTRRNSPLHF.

This chain joins TRBV6-2 or TRBV6-3 and TRBJ2-5; D possibly corresponds to TRBD2 (5 bases). V was trimmed by 2 bases and J by 1 base, leaving 11 bases between them. The CDR3 is 15 amino acids. Germline loops: CDR1 MNHEY, CDR2 SVGEGT. CDR3: CASSYEAGGQETQYF. DNA of the CDR3: TGTGCCAGCAGTTACGAGGCAGGAGGCCAAGAGACCCAGTACTTC.

This chain's CDR3 is CASRPGLAGHTQYF. The CDR3, as DNA: TGTGCCAGCAGACCAGGACTAGCGGGCCATACGCAGTATTTT. The rearrangement joins TRBV27 to TRBJ2-3; TRBD2 aligns across 11 bases. This CDR3 spans 14 amino acids. CDR1 and CDR2 from the germline V gene are MNHEY and SMNVEV (reference sequence). J gave up 7 bases and V 6 bases, and 6 bases lay outside the gene matches.

The CDR3 bases are TGTGCCAGCAGCTCGACAGGGGTGGCGTCCAACGTCCTGACTTTC. Its translation is CASSSTGVASNVLTF. The V and J genes are TRBV28 and TRBJ2-6, with TRBD1 identical over 8 bases. Looked up from germline, CDR1 is MDHEN and CDR2 is SYDVKM. J was trimmed by 8 bases and V by 6 bases; bases with no gene match: 9. CDR3 length equals 15 residues.

The chain is built from TRBV7-9 and TRBJ2-5; D is unclear. Trimming shortened V by 9 bases and J by 5 bases, and 13 bases separated the two germline ends. Germline V CDR1 and CDR2: SEHNR, FQNEAQ (reference sequence). This CDR3 is built from 12 residues. As DNA, the CDR3 is TGTGCCAGTACCAATTATATGGAGACCCAGTACTTC. Translation: CASTNYMETQYF.

V usage is TRBV5-6 and J usage is TRBJ2-7; the match to TRBD1 covers 7 bases. Trimming took 4 bases from V and 0 from J; bases not matched to a gene: 7. CDR3 length: 15 amino acids. The germline gives CDR1 SGHDT, CDR2 YYEEEE. DNA of the CDR3: TGTGCCAGCAGCGAGACAGGGCAGACCTCCTACGAGCAGTACTTC. Protein product: CASSETGQTSYEQYF.

The rearrangement joins TRBV5-1 to TRBJ1-6, with D tentatively TRBD1 (5 bases). V was cut by 2 bases and J by 9 bases, with 15 bases left in between. Germline-derived CDR1 and CDR2 are SGHRS and YFSETQ. This CDR3 is built from 15 residues. CDR3 in amino acids: CASSFEDSKSSPLHF. CDR3 DNA sequence: TGCGCCAGCAGCTTTGAAGACAGCAAGAGTTCACCCCTCCACTTT.

This clone has just one count. V is TRBV11-3 and J is TRBJ2-1; D possibly corresponds to TRBD2 (5 bases). V was trimmed by 0 bases and J by 7 bases, leaving 13 bases between them. Germline V gene lookup returns CDR1 SGHNT and CDR2 YENEEA. This CDR3 has 15 residues. The CDR3 DNA reads as TGTGCCAGCAGCTTAGATAACAGTGGAGGAAATGAGCAGTTCTTC. Its protein is CASSLDNSGGNEQFF.

The chain couples TRBV2 to TRBJ2-1; TRBD1 might be the D (6 bases). Trimming removed 6 bases at V and 10 bases at J, with 10 bases between. The CDR3 length is 11 residues. Germline V lookup: CDR1 SNHLY, CDR2 FYNNEI. CDR3 DNA sequence: TGTGCCAGCAGATTAGGGGGAGAGCAGTTCTTC. Its protein product is CASRLGGEQFF.

The chain has TRBV6-6 and TRBJ2-1; D not certain. The CDR3 spans 12 residues. Germline lookup yields CDR1 MNHNY and CDR2 SVGAGI (reference sequence). V was pared by 6 bases and J by 6 bases, with 9 bases between. The CDR3 DNA follows: TGTGCCAGCAGCCGCATAGCCAATGAGCAGTTCTTC. Translating it yields CASSRIANEQFF.

The chain uses TRBV9 and TRBJ1-1; tentatively, D is TRBD1 (6 bases). The V end was cut by 2 bases, the J end by 6 bases, with 8 bases between. Germline V gene data show CDR1 as SGDLS and CDR2 as YYNGEE. The CDR3 contains 12 residues. The CDR3 DNA reads TGTGCCAGCAGCGTGGACAGCGCTGAAGCTTTCTTT. Protein: CASSVDSAEAFF.

The chain combines TRBV15 with TRBJ1-3; a possible D gene is TRBD1 (6 bases). In germline, CDR1 is LNHNV, CDR2 YYDKDF (reference sequence). CDR3 length equals 15 residues. The germline V and J ends were trimmed by 5 bases and 2 bases, with 13 bases remaining between them. The CDR3 DNA reads TGTGCCACCAGCGGAGCAGGGGATGCTGGAAACACCATATATTTT. The encoded protein is CATSGAGDAGNTIYF.

The chain has TRBV10-3 and TRBJ2-1; 12 nucleotides agree with TRBD2. From germline, CDR1 is ENHRY and CDR2 SYGVKD. The CDR3 is 16 residues long. V lost 5 bases, J lost 1 base, and 3 bases stayed unmatched. The CDR3 coding sequence is TGTGCCATCAGTAAGACTAGCGGGAGTTCCTACAATGAGCAGTTCTTC. This sequence encodes CAISKTSGSSYNEQFF.